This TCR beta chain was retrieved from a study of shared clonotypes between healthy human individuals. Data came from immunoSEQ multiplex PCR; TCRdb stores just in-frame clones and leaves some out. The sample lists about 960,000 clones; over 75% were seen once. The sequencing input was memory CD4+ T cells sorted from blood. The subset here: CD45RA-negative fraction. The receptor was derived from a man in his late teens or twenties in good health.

The CDR3 loop is CASNSPGVWDQPQHF. CDR3 coding DNA: TGTGCCAGCAACTCTCCAGGGGTTTGGGATCAGCCCCAGCATTTT. The chain links TRBV28 to TRBJ1-5, with D possibly being TRBD1 (6 bases). This CDR3 region has 15 residues. CDR1 is MDHEN, CDR2 SYDVKM, per germline. V lost 7 bases and J lost 5, with 18 bases in between.